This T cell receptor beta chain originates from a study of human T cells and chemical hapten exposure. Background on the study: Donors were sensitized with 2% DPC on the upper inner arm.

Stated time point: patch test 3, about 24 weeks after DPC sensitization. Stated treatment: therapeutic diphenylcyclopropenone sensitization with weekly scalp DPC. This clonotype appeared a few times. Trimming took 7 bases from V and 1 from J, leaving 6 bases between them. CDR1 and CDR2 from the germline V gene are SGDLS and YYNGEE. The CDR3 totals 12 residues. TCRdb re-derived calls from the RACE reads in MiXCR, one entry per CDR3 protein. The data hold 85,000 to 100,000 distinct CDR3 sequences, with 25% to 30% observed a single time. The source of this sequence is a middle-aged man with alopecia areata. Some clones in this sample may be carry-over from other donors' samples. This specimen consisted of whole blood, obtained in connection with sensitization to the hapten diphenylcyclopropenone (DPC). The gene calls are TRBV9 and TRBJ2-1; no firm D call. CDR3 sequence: CASGVSYNEQFF. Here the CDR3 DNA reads TGTGCCAGCGGGGTGTCCTACAATGAGCAGTTCTTC.